The T cell receptor beta chain described here comes from a study of blood T cell repertoires in COVID-19 (dated by TCRdb to the early 2020s). Notes on the research overall: Samples covering the acute and convalescent phases of COVID-19 were provided by collaborators in the United States, Italy and Spain. The prospective study material was composed of cDNA or gDNA derived from T cells, B-cell-depleted T cells, or PBMCs. Subjects who had been exposed to COVID-19, were actively infected with it, or had recovered from it provided the deeply sampled blood TCRbeta repertoires that made up the dataset. The repertoires were released in a freely available public database intended as a resource for research on the immune response to SARS-CoV-2. Samples were obtained from the ongoing ImmuneRACE study (first 160 participants) and from some 1,200 subjects provided by 6 global collaborators. Nearly every sample came with metadata listing a de-identified subject ID, COVID-19 status, age in years and sex. Where HLA class I and class II types were available, the types were taken from metadata supplied by the sample provider, not from assay-based typing.

TCRbeta CDR3 regions were amplified from genomic DNA by means of the immunoSEQ Assay, a bias-controlled multiplex PCR. In the original analysis: Within the assay, amplification of reference gene primers was used to estimate how many nucleated cells each sample contained. Sequence reads were collapsed and filtered to measure the absolute abundance of every unique TCRbeta CDR3 rearrangement. Productive Simpson clonality was computed per sample as the square root of Simpson's diversity index over productive rearrangements. TCRdb holds this immuneACCESS table with in-frame rearrangements only. Some clones are missing; in checked studies, unresolved V genes explain under half, and the rest has no known cause. Clone size and the V and J calls come from that table; the DNA yielded D and trimming. For this sample there are 150,000 to 200,000 clones; about 78% appear just once. 15% to 20% of the sample is in the top ten clones.

Broader findings and caveats from the paper: The amount of clinical and demographic metadata varied by source and participant and was provided uncurated.

About this clone: Its antigen is unknown. No clone much larger than this one lies a single base away; base qualities are absent.

Participants in the prospective study were enrolled through a virtual design, were aged roughly 18 to 100 years, and lived in fewer than 30 United States geographic areas. In the prospective study, participants were assigned to cohorts based on the clinical history participants reported in a screening survey and a study questionnaire. Recovered participants in ImmuneRACE Cohort 3 were defined as having two consecutive negative NP/OP PCR tests, clearance from a healthcare professional, or resolution of symptoms. In the prospective study, mobile phlebotomists collected whole blood, serum and a nasopharyngeal or oropharyngeal swab from each participant. Prospective study participants could optionally give additional blood draws and questionnaires over a roughly 2-month period. Before DNA extraction, blood samples from the prospective study were shipped at room temperature or frozen. CDR1 is given as LNHDA and CDR2 as SQIVND, both from the germline V gene (reference sequence). V drops 1 base and J drops 7 bases, leaving 17 bases in between. The CDR3 measures 16 amino acids from cysteine to phenylalanine. Just the 48-base CDR3 DNA is kept, in frame starting at base 1.

The receptor's source is a woman in her forties or fifties who had recovered from COVID-19. The sequence joins TRBV19 to TRBJ2-1; no confident D gene assignment can be made. The sample comprised PBMCs or T cells enriched from blood (not recorded which). This receptor has the CDR3 CASSIGAWVSMNEQFF. The sequenced DNA is TGTGCCAGTAGTATAGGGGCTTGGGTTAGTATGAATGAGCAGTTCTTC.